The 30 T cell receptor beta chains below all came from one sample that was sequenced in a study of glioma-infiltrating T cells. Amplification of TCR alpha and beta CDR3 regions from RNA used iRepertoire nested multiplex PCR. TCRdb reanalysed the multiplex PCR reads using MiXCR and keeps one entry per CDR3 protein. The sample holds 100,000 to 150,000 distinct CDR3 sequences; approximately 25% are singletons and the top ten take 15%. Sequenced sample: glioma tissue, nonneoplastic brain tissue, or PBMCs (not recorded which). Every receptor here comes from a human donor with low-grade glioma or glioblastoma, undergoing nonglioma brain surgery, or in good health (not recorded which).

This clonotype has at least ten counts. The chain employs TRBV12-3 or TRBV12-4 and TRBJ1-1, with a possible D match to TRBD1 (5 bases). The CDR3 has 14 residues. With 3 bases removed from V and 3 bases from J, the gap between germline ends came to 11 bases. The DNA of the CDR3 is TGTGCCAGCAGTTTCGGGACGGGCGACACTGAAGCTTTCTTT. Its translation is CASSFGTGDTEAFF.

In this sample, this clonotype turned up many times. V usage is TRBV7-9 and J usage is TRBJ2-7; 7 bases are shared with TRBD1. CDR3 size: 15 residues. Germline-derived CDR1 and CDR2 are SEHNR and FQNEAQ (reference sequence). Germline trimming cut 3 bases from V and 5 bases from J; bases unmatched to any gene: 10. The CDR3 loop reads CASSFTWQGENEQYF. Here the CDR3 DNA reads TGTGCCAGCAGCTTCACCTGGCAGGGGGAGAACGAGCAGTACTTC.

This clonotype was picked up many times. The chain combines TRBV6-6 with TRBJ2-2; 10 bases agree with TRBD2. The CDR3 sequence is 17 residues long. V lost 1 base to trimming and J lost 1 base; unmatched junction nucleotides: 3. CDR1 and CDR2 from the germline V gene are MNHNY and SVGAGI (reference sequence). CDR3 nucleotides: TGTGCCAGCAGTTACTACGGACTAGCGGAGAACACCGGGGAGCTGTTTTTT. The encoded protein is CASSYYGLAENTGELFF.

This clonotype was recorded a few times. This sequence joins TRBV30 and TRBJ2-7, with 8 bases lining up with TRBD1. Germline V gene lookup returns CDR1 GTSNPN and CDR2 SVGIG (reference sequence). CDR3 size: 15 residues. V was pared by 2 bases and J by 1 base, with 7 bases of the junction left unmatched. CDR3 sequence (DNA): TGTGCCTGGAGTACACCGGACAGGGATTCCTACGAGCAGTACTTC. It is translated as CAWSTPDRDSYEQYF. Full variable domain (missing parts from reference TRBV30 and TRBJ2-7): SQTIHQWPATLVQPVGSPLSLECTVEGTSNPNLYWYRQAAGRGLQLLFYSVGIGQISSEVPQNLSASRPQDRQFILSSKKLLLSDSGFYLCAWSTPDRDSYEQYFGPGTRLTVT.

This clonotype was seen only a few times. The rearrangement links TRBV30 to TRBJ2-7, with D unclear. CDR3 length: 13 amino acids. Germline CDR1 and CDR2: GTSNPN and SVGIG (reference sequence). With 1 base removed from V and 3 bases from J, the gap between germline ends came to 10 bases. The CDR3 protein is CAWSDGHDYEQYF. CDR3 sequence (DNA): TGTGCCTGGAGTGACGGCCACGACTACGAGCAGTACTTC.

This clonotype was seen ten or more times. This chain uses TRBV7-9 with TRBJ1-6; 7 bases align to TRBD1. The CDR3 sequence is 13 residues long. The trim removed 7 bases at V and 8 bases at J, leaving 5 bases unmatched. The V gene's germline CDR1 is SEHNR and CDR2 FQNEAQ (reference sequence). The CDR3 bases are TGTGCCAGCAACAGGGGCGGTGATTCACCCCTCCACTTT. Amino acid sequence: CASNRGGDSPLHF.

Regarding this clonotype: A much larger clone differs from this one at a single base, so this may be a read error. This chain uses TRBV19 with TRBJ2-7, with 9 positions matching TRBD1. J lost 3 bases, V lost 6 bases, and 12 bases had no gene match. CDR3 size: 16 residues. Germline values: CDR1 LNHDA, CDR2 SQIVND (reference sequence). The CDR3 sequence: CASSSGGDRGYYEQYF. The CDR3 bases are TGTGCCAGTAGCTCTGGGGGCGACAGGGGGTACTACGAGCAGTACTTC. The complete variable domain, with remaining parts taken from reference TRBV19 and TRBJ2-7, reads DGGITQSPKYLFRKEGQNVTLSCEQNLNHDAMYWYRQDPGQGLRLIYYSQIVNDFQKGDIAEGYSVSREKKESFPLTVTSAQKNPTAFYLCASSSGGDRGYYEQYFGPGTRLTVT.

The sample holds many counts of this clonotype. The chain is built from TRBV3-1 and TRBJ2-7, with D possibly TRBD1 on 5 matching bases. Germline V CDR1 and CDR2: LGHDT, YNNKEL (reference sequence). The CDR3 spans 16 residues. V was cut by 4 bases and J by 2 bases, with 18 bases left in between. The CDR3 here is CASSLGSGQATYEQYF. CDR3 DNA sequence: TGTGCCAGCAGCCTGGGGTCTGGACAAGCAACCTACGAGCAGTACTTC.

This rearrangement joins TRBV10-2 to TRBJ2-1; unclear D gene. The V gene's germline CDR1 is WSHSY and CDR2 SAAADI. This CDR3 has 16 amino acids. V was shortened by 3 bases and J by 0 bases, with 12 bases between the two germline ends. The CDR3 region is CASSDNSIPSYNEQFF. CDR3 DNA sequence: TGCGCCAGCAGTGATAATAGTATCCCCTCCTACAATGAGCAGTTCTTC.

Of note for this clonotype: Being one base from a much bigger clone, this may be a read error. CDR3 loop: CSVGHTWATEAFF. CDR3 nucleotides: TGCAGCGTGGGGCATACTTGGGCCACTGAAGCTTTCTTT. The chain recombines TRBV29-1 with TRBJ1-1; D is perhaps TRBD1 (5 bases). The V gene lost 6 bases and the J gene lost 4 bases, with 15 bases spanning the gap. The germline CDR1 and CDR2 sequences are SQVTM and ANQGSEA. The CDR3 is made up of 13 amino acids.

With regard to this clonotype: This may stem from a read error, because a much larger clone lies one nucleotide away. The genes are TRBV12-3 or TRBV12-4 and TRBJ2-7; 12 bases agree with TRBD1. V shed 9 bases, J shed 7 bases, and the junction held 4 bases outside the gene matches. The length of the CDR3 is 12 residues. In DNA form, the CDR3 reads TGTGCCAGGCGGGACAGGGGGCGTGAGCAGTACTTC. Its protein is CARRDRGREQYF.

The table lists this clonotype with many counts. The rearrangement uses TRBV6-1 and TRBJ1-1; D ambiguous. Germline CDR1 reads MNHNS; CDR2 reads SASEGT. CDR3 length: 11 residues. Trimming left V 5 bases short and J 3 bases short, with 4 bases between. This chain's CDR3 is CASSPYTEAFF. In nucleotides, the CDR3 is TGTGCCAGCAGTCCATACACTGAAGCTTTCTTT.

Worth noting for this clonotype: A much larger clone lies one base from this, so it may be a read error. The chain combines TRBV10-3 with TRBJ2-5; D is undetermined. This CDR3 contains 16 residues. Per the germline V gene, CDR1 is ENHRY and CDR2 is SYGVKD. CDR3 protein: CAISEPNLEYQEAQYF. The DNA of the CDR3 is TGTGCCATCAGTGAGCCTAATCTGGAGTACCAAGAGGCCCAGTACTTC.

The chain has TRBV4-1 and TRBJ2-2; 15 nucleotides match TRBD2. The CDR3 runs to 19 residues. CDR1 MGHRA and CDR2 YSYEKL come from the germline V gene. V trimming: 4 bases; J trimming: 6 bases; junction bases outside the gene matches: 12. The CDR3 sequence is CASSLFRTSGRADSGELFF. CDR3 sequence (DNA): TGCGCCAGCAGCCTATTCCGGACTAGCGGGAGGGCCGATTCCGGGGAGCTGTTTTTT.

The chain uses TRBV7-6 and TRBJ2-1; possibly TRBD2 for D (6 bases). CDR1 and CDR2 (germline): SGHVS, FNYEAQ. The CDR3 is made up of 17 amino acids. Trimming left V 5 bases short and J 1 base short, with 18 bases between. CDR3 region: CASSGDTSRASYNEQFF. CDR3 DNA sequence: TGTGCCAGCAGCGGCGACACTAGCAGGGCTTCCTACAATGAGCAGTTCTTC.

Many counts were recorded for this clonotype. This chain links TRBV28 with TRBJ2-7; 8 bases agree with TRBD1. Looked up from germline, CDR1 is MDHEN and CDR2 is SYDVKM. This CDR3 comprises 17 residues. V shed 8 bases and J 7 bases; nucleotides not matched to a gene: 22. CDR3 sequence reads: CASLLGGGAPHRGEQYF. In DNA, the CDR3 is TGTGCCAGCCTATTAGGGGGTGGTGCTCCTCACAGGGGGGAGCAGTACTTC.

This clonotype was recorded many times. This rearrangement joins TRBV7-2 to TRBJ1-2, with 10 bases fitting TRBD1. With 7 bases clipped from V and 6 bases from J, the junction kept 11 bases outside the gene matches. Germline values: CDR1 SGHTA, CDR2 FQGNSA. CDR3 length: 15 amino acids. CDR3 nucleotides: TGTGCCAGCACCAAACTCGGGACAGGGGTTCATGGCTACACCTTC. This codes for CASTKLGTGVHGYTF. The whole variable domain, remainder taken from reference TRBV7-2 and TRBJ1-2, is GAGVSQSPSNKVTEKGKDVELRCDPISGHTALYWYRQSLGQGLEFLIYFQGNSAPDKSGLPSDRFSAERTGGSVSTLTIQRTQQEDSAVYLCASTKLGTGVHGYTFGSGTRLTVV.

This clonotype was observed many times. This chain links TRBV29-1 with TRBJ2-1, with D maybe TRBD2 (6 bases). The V and J ends lost 6 bases and 5 bases respectively, with 23 bases between them. CDR1 and CDR2 from the germline V gene are SQVTM and ANQGSEA. CDR3 size: 16 residues. The DNA of the CDR3 is TGCAGCGTGGTAAATCCCCAAGTAGCGGCGGACAATGAGCAGTTCTTC. Residues: CSVVNPQVAADNEQFF.

This clonotype occurred many times. V is TRBV20-1 and J is TRBJ1-5; tentative D call: TRBD1 (6 bases). V lost 7 bases and J 3 bases, leaving 16 bases between the germline ends. Looked up from germline, CDR1 is DFQATT and CDR2 is SNEGSKA (reference sequence). The CDR3 sequence is 14 residues long. The chain's CDR3 is CSVTRDTLNQPQHF. The CDR3 DNA sequence: TGCAGTGTAACCCGGGACACCCTCAATCAGCCCCAGCATTTT.

This clonotype showed up just a few times. The V gene is TRBV30, the J gene TRBJ2-1; 15 nucleotides align to TRBD2. The CDR3 totals 16 residues. The germline gives CDR1 GTSNPN, CDR2 SVGIG (reference sequence). Trimming at V came to 2 bases and at J to 4 bases, leaving 3 bases not matched to a gene. The CDR3 nucleotides are TGTGCCTGGAGTCCCGGACTAGCGGGAGGGTACAATGAGCAGTTCTTC. Protein product: CAWSPGLAGGYNEQFF.

This clonotype was found many times. J is TRBJ2-7 and V is TRBV12-3 or TRBV12-4; weak D call: TRBD1 (5 bases). This CDR3 has 14 amino acids. V was pared by 6 bases and J by 1 base, with 13 bases between. The CDR3 DNA sequence: TGTGCCAGCAGCCGAGACAGTTCATCCTACGAGCAGTACTTC. It encodes CASSRDSSSYEQYF.

This clonotype was counted ten times or more. This rearrangement joins TRBV27 to TRBJ2-7; no clear D gene. The germline CDR1 and CDR2 sequences are MNHEY and SMNVEV (reference sequence). Trimming took off 6 bases at V and 3 bases at J, with 12 bases between the two ends. The CDR3 extends over 13 amino acids. CDR3: CASRSLQDYEQYF. The CDR3, as DNA: TGTGCCAGCAGATCCCTCCAAGACTACGAGCAGTACTTC.

In its sample, this clonotype was seen a few times. The V call is TRBV3-1, the J call TRBJ2-1; 8 bases fit TRBD2. CDR1 LGHDT and CDR2 YNNKEL come from the germline V gene (reference sequence). J was trimmed by 5 bases and V by 1 base; bases with no gene match: 10. This CDR3 contains 17 residues. This chain's CDR3 is CASSQGSLAGLHNEQFF. The CDR3 nucleotides are TGTGCCAGCAGCCAAGGCAGCCTAGCGGGCCTCCACAATGAGCAGTTCTTC.

The table lists this clonotype with many counts. V and J are TRBV7-2 and TRBJ2-7; the D call may be TRBD1 or TRBD2 (6 bases each). From germline, CDR1 is SGHTA and CDR2 FQGNSA. The CDR3 contains 12 residues. V was trimmed by 1 base and J by 11 bases, leaving 12 bases between them. The CDR3 sequence: CASSLGGATEYF. CDR3 coding DNA: TGTGCCAGCAGCTTAGGGGGGGCCACAGAGTACTTC.

As concerns this clonotype: A read error may be the cause here, since a much bigger clone is one base away. The gene calls are TRBV2 and TRBJ1-3; a weak D match, TRBD1 (5 bases). This CDR3 region has 17 residues. CDR1 and CDR2 (germline): SNHLY, FYNNEI. Trimming took 3 bases from V and 2 from J, leaving 17 bases between them. The DNA of the CDR3 is TGTGCCAGCAGTGATGCGGGACGGTCAAGCCCTGGAAACACCATATATTTT. As protein: CASSDAGRSSPGNTIYF.

The V and J genes are TRBV3-1 and TRBJ1-3, with D unclear. The V gene's germline CDR1 is LGHDT and CDR2 YNNKEL (reference sequence). The CDR3 length is 16 residues. V was pared by 4 bases and J by 3 bases, with 16 bases between. The CDR3 loop is CASSLLSKGNGNTIYF. CDR3 sequence (DNA): TGTGCCAGCAGCCTTCTATCTAAAGGGAATGGAAACACCATATATTTT.

This clonotype was seen only once. Possible read error: a much larger clone is one base away. J is TRBJ1-3 and V is TRBV19; D gene uncertain. The CDR3 totals 13 residues. The V gene's germline CDR1 is LNHDA and CDR2 SQIVND (reference sequence). This CDR3 reads CASSIARGTTIYF. CDR3 DNA: TGTGCCAGTAGTATAGCCAGAGGAACCACCATATATTTT.

As concerns this clonotype: A read error may explain this, as a much larger clone is one base away. The genes are TRBV7-2 and TRBJ1-5; the D is unclear. The CDR3 sequence is 12 residues long. The germline CDR1 and CDR2 sequences are SGHTA and FQGNSA. CDR3 sequence reads: CASTSSDQSQHF. The CDR3 DNA follows: TGTGCCAGCACCTCTTCGGATCAGTCCCAGCATTTT.

This clonotype was seen repeatedly, ten times or more. V usage is TRBV6-1 and J usage is TRBJ2-7; D is unclear. The CDR3 length is 9 residues. Trimming left V 7 bases short and J 3 bases short, with 1 base between. In germline, CDR1 is MNHNS, CDR2 SASEGT. CDR3 loop: CASNYEQYF. The CDR3 DNA reads TGTGCCAGCAACTACGAGCAGTACTTC.

This clonotype was recorded a few times. V usage is TRBV19 and J usage is TRBJ2-1; 7 bases agree with TRBD2. The CDR3 contains 14 residues. Germline V CDR1 and CDR2: LNHDA, SQIVND (reference sequence). V lost 8 bases to trimming and J lost 4 bases; unmatched junction nucleotides: 8. CDR3 DNA: TGTGCCAGTCGTCCGGGAGGATGGTACAATGAGCAGTTCTTC. Translating it yields CASRPGGWYNEQFF.